A single sample gave rise to the 26 T cell receptor beta chains below, sequenced in a study of shared clonotypes between healthy human individuals. CD45RO-negative, CCR7-selected cells formed the naive CD8 fraction, which excluded terminally differentiated effector memory CD45RA+ cells. Libraries were prepared by immunoSEQ multiplex PCR; TCRdb keeps only in-frame clonotypes and omits some of them. The table has around 600,000 clones, roughly 95% seen once; the top ten hold 0.11%. Sequenced material: naive CD8+ T cells sorted from blood. These receptors were taken from a woman in her twenties or thirties in good health.

The genes are TRBV11-2 and TRBJ2-7; 7 nucleotides agree with TRBD2. Germline trimming cut 4 bases from V and 0 bases from J; bases unmatched to any gene: 3. There are 14 residues in the CDR3. Germline values: CDR1 SGHAT, CDR2 FQNNGV. The CDR3 sequence is CASSWEGPSYEQYF. CDR3 in DNA: TGTGCCAGCAGCTGGGAGGGCCCCTCCTACGAGCAGTACTTC. The full variable domain, in which reference TRBV11-2 and TRBJ2-7 provide the parts outside the CDR3, is EAGVAQSPRYKIIEKRQSVAFWCNPISGHATLYWYQQILGQGPKLLIQFQNNGVVDDSQLPKDRFSAERLKGVDSTLKIQPAKLEDSAVYLCASSWEGPSYEQYFGPGTRLTVT.

The chain joins TRBV7-9 to TRBJ1-3, with D perhaps matching TRBD1 (6 bases). V was pared by 2 bases and J by 16 bases, with 18 bases between. This CDR3 comprises 13 residues. Per the germline V gene, CDR1 is SEHNR and CDR2 is FQNEAQ (reference sequence). CDR3 sequence reads: CASSLRGDILLYF. DNA of the CDR3: TGTGCCAGCAGCTTAAGGGGGGACATCCTCCTGTATTTT.

The chain is built from TRBV7-8 and TRBJ2-7; maybe TRBD2 (5 bases). The V and J ends lost 5 bases and 1 base respectively, with 12 bases between them. There are 14 residues in the CDR3. The V gene's germline CDR1 is SGHVS and CDR2 FQNEAQ. The DNA for the CDR3 is TGTGCCAGCAGCGGAGGCGGACTGTCCTACGAGCAGTACTTC. This translates into CASSGGGLSYEQYF.

The chain recombines TRBV4-2 with TRBJ1-1; TRBD1 might be the D (5 bases). Germline V gene data show CDR1 as LGHNA and CDR2 as YNFKEQ. Trimming stripped 0 bases from V and 0 bases from J, with 14 bases between. The CDR3 length is 17 residues. CDR3 bases: TGTGCCAGCAGCCAAGATCCGGGACCGTCAATGAACACTGAAGCTTTCTTT. It codes for CASSQDPGPSMNTEAFF.

The gene calls are TRBV27 and TRBJ2-1; 9 positions agree with TRBD2. Trimming cost V 7 bases and J 5 bases; bases outside gene matches: 9. The CDR3 contains 15 residues. CDR1 is MNHEY and CDR2 is SMNVEV in the germline V gene (reference sequence). The CDR3 is CASTHLAGYDNEQFF. Written as DNA, the CDR3 is TGTGCCAGCACCCACCTAGCGGGATACGACAATGAGCAGTTCTTC.

This chain connects TRBV27 to TRBJ1-3; no clear D gene. V was shortened by 11 bases and J by 3 bases, with 32 bases between the two germline ends. CDR3 length: 19 amino acids. Germline lookup yields CDR1 MNHEY and CDR2 SMNVEV (reference sequence). The DNA for the CDR3 is TGTGCCCGTTGTACAAGTCTTCGGGTAGCGATGGGAGATGGAAACACCATATATTTT. Protein: CARCTSLRVAMGDGNTIYF.

V and J are TRBV27 and TRBJ1-5; D not certain. Per the germline V gene, CDR1 is MNHEY and CDR2 is SMNVEV (reference sequence). Trimming stripped 5 bases from V and 4 bases from J, with 6 bases between. The CDR3 has 12 residues. This CDR3 is CASSKGNQPQHF. The CDR3 DNA sequence: TGTGCCAGCAGTAAAGGAAATCAGCCCCAGCATTTT.

This clone was seen a handful of times. The genes are TRBV7-6 and TRBJ2-5; 9 bases agree with TRBD2. Germline assignment: CDR1 SGHVS and CDR2 FNYEAQ. The CDR3 runs to 18 residues. V trimming: 3 bases; J trimming: 4 bases; junction bases outside the gene matches: 15. This CDR3 reads CASSLTVWREGLVETQYF. The CDR3 DNA sequence: TGTGCCAGCAGCTTGACCGTTTGGCGGGAGGGCCTAGTAGAGACCCAGTACTTC.

This chain connects TRBV5-6 to TRBJ1-1; a weak D match, TRBD1 (5 bases). The CDR3 has 12 residues. CDR1 SGHDT and CDR2 YYEEEE come from the germline V gene. Trimming took 0 bases from V and 8 from J, leaving 8 bases between them. The CDR3 reads CASSLVRGEAFF. DNA of the CDR3: TGTGCCAGCAGCTTGGTGAGGGGAGAAGCTTTCTTT.

This sequence joins TRBV7-9 and TRBJ1-3; possibly TRBD1 for D (5 bases). Trimming pared 5 bases from V and 0 bases from J, leaving 11 bases between. The CDR3 extends over 15 amino acids. CDR1 is SEHNR and CDR2 is FQNEAQ in the germline V gene (reference sequence). The CDR3 DNA is TGTGCCAGCAGCCCAGTCGGGGGCTCTGGAAACACCATATATTTT. Amino acid sequence: CASSPVGGSGNTIYF.

This clone has just one count. V gene TRBV6-1 combines with J gene TRBJ2-7; D might be TRBD1 (5 bases). The CDR3 extends over 15 amino acids. CDR1 and CDR2 (germline): MNHNS, SASEGT. V lost 2 bases and J 0 bases, leaving 11 bases between the germline ends. The CDR3 DNA reads as TGTGCCAGCAGTGAAAGACGGACAAACTCCTACGAGCAGTACTTC. This gives the protein CASSERRTNSYEQYF.

This chain joins TRBV28 and TRBJ2-7; D possibly corresponds to TRBD2 (5 bases). Trimming cost V 5 bases and J 3 bases, with 23 bases left between them. The CDR3 sequence is 17 residues long. Per germline, CDR1 MDHEN and CDR2 SYDVKM. CDR3: CASSPPRGPPSGYEQYF. For the CDR3, the DNA is TGTGCCAGCAGTCCCCCCAGAGGGCCTCCTTCAGGCTACGAGCAGTACTTC.

V gene TRBV4-2 combines with J gene TRBJ2-1; D gene unclear. CDR1 and CDR2 from the germline V gene are LGHNA and YNFKEQ. CDR3 length: 14 residues. Trimming left V 0 bases short and J 6 bases short, with 9 bases between. CDR3 sequence reads: CASSQETTVNEQFF. DNA for the CDR3: TGTGCCAGCAGCCAAGAAACCACTGTCAATGAGCAGTTCTTC.

In its sample, this clone was seen once. This rearrangement joins TRBV13 to TRBJ2-6; unclear D gene. V was shortened by 3 bases and J by 2 bases, with 5 bases between the two germline ends. CDR1 and CDR2 from the germline V gene are PRHDT and FYEKMQ (reference sequence). This CDR3 comprises 14 residues. DNA for the CDR3: TGTGCCAGCAGCTTGGGAACTGGGGCCAACGTCCTGACTTTC. It encodes CASSLGTGANVLTF.

The sample holds one count of this clone. V gene TRBV28 combines with J gene TRBJ2-7, with TRBD1 matching 11 bases. Germline V CDR1 and CDR2: MDHEN, SYDVKM. This CDR3 has 12 residues. J was trimmed by 5 bases and V by 8 bases; bases with no gene match: 2. The CDR3 DNA reads TGTGCCAGCGGGACAGGGGGTAACGAGCAGTACTTC. Translation gives CASGTGGNEQYF.

The V and J genes are TRBV9 and TRBJ2-1, with 14 bases lining up with TRBD2. The CDR3 loop spans 15 amino acids. V dropped 4 bases and J dropped 10; count of bases not matched to a gene: 7. Germline assignment: CDR1 SGDLS and CDR2 YYNGEE. CDR3 sequence (DNA): TGTGCCAGCAGCACCGGACTAGCGGGAGGAGGGGAGCAGTTCTTC. Its translation is CASSTGLAGGGEQFF.

J is TRBJ2-7 and V is TRBV7-8; 10 bases agree with TRBD1. V shed 4 bases and J 2 bases; nucleotides not matched to a gene: 5. Germline V CDR1 and CDR2: SGHVS, FQNEAQ. The CDR3 has 15 amino acids. In DNA form, the CDR3 reads TGTGCCAGCAGCTCTGGCGGACAGGGGGCCTACGAGCAGTACTTC. It codes for CASSSGGQGAYEQYF.

V and J are TRBV5-6 and TRBJ2-3; 13 bases align to TRBD2. The CDR3 has 17 amino acids. CDR1 is SGHDT, CDR2 YYEEEE, per germline. V lost 4 bases, J lost 7 bases, and 12 bases stayed unmatched. CDR3 DNA: TGTGCCAGCAGCCACCCCCCGCGGACTAGCGGGAGTCATACGCAGTATTTT. Encoded protein: CASSHPPRTSGSHTQYF.

This clone was seen once. The CDR3 sequence is CASSRATGASGYTF. The CDR3 DNA sequence: TGTGCCAGCAGCAGGGCGACAGGTGCGTCTGGCTACACCTTC. The genes are TRBV5-6 and TRBJ1-2, with D maybe TRBD1 (6 bases). Germline assignment: CDR1 SGHDT and CDR2 YYEEEE. Trimming left V 4 bases short and J 7 bases short, with 17 bases between. This CDR3 has 14 residues.

To note about this clone: Distinct nucleotide sequences in the sample also encode this CDR3. This sequence joins TRBV28 and TRBJ1-5; D gene uncertain. The germline V gene has CDR1 MDHEN and CDR2 SYDVKM. V lost 3 bases and J lost 4, with 7 bases in between. The CDR3 spans 13 residues. The CDR3 is CASSFQGNQPQHF. In nucleotides, the CDR3 is TGTGCCAGCAGTTTTCAAGGAAATCAGCCCCAGCATTTT.

The J gene is TRBJ2-1, the V gene TRBV28, with 8 nucleotides matching TRBD2. CDR3 length: 15 amino acids. Trimming took 4 bases from V and 8 from J; bases not matched to a gene: 10. Germline V CDR1 and CDR2: MDHEN, SYDVKM. The CDR3 DNA is TGTGCCAGCAGTTATAGCGGGGAGGGTTACCATGAGCAGTTCTTC. Encoded protein: CASSYSGEGYHEQFF.

The CDR3 bases are TGTGCCAGCAGAATGAAGCGCACCCTTCCTGGAAACACCATATATTTT. This translates into CASRMKRTLPGNTIYF. V gene TRBV27 combines with J gene TRBJ1-3; the D is unclear. CDR1 and CDR2 (germline): MNHEY, SMNVEV (reference sequence). The CDR3 totals 16 residues. Trimming pared 6 bases from V and 2 bases from J, leaving 17 bases between.

The chain couples TRBV7-9 to TRBJ2-2, with 10 bases fitting TRBD2. Germline V CDR1 and CDR2: SEHNR, FQNEAQ (reference sequence). The CDR3 contains 17 residues. Losses at the gene ends were 5 bases for V and 3 bases for J; bases not matched to a gene: 9. The CDR3 DNA reads as TGTGCCAGCAGCCAACAGGGCCTAGCGGGAGACACCGGGGAGCTGTTTTTT. Amino acids: CASSQQGLAGDTGELFF.

J is TRBJ2-5 and V is TRBV6-5; 8 bases are shared with TRBD1. CDR3 length: 13 amino acids. With 5 bases clipped from V and 13 bases from J, the junction kept 12 bases outside the gene matches. Germline assignment: CDR1 MNHEY and CDR2 SVGAGI. In nucleotides, the CDR3 is TGTGCCAGCAGTCTACAGGGGGGAAGGTCGCGGTACTTC. Translation gives CASSLQGGRSRYF.

This chain joins TRBV13 and TRBJ2-5, with D hard to call. Trimming removed 4 bases from V and 1 base from J, with 10 bases in between. The CDR3 loop spans 14 amino acids. Germline V gene sequence: CDR1 PRHDT, CDR2 FYEKMQ (reference sequence). CDR3 in amino acids: CASSSPRTQETQYF. The CDR3 DNA is TGTGCCAGCAGCTCCCCGAGAACCCAAGAGACCCAGTACTTC.

This chain connects TRBV2 to TRBJ1-2; D is ambiguous. This CDR3 is built from 13 residues. Deletions cut 4 bases from V and 8 bases from J, with 14 bases between. Germline CDR1 is SNHLY and CDR2 is FYNNEI. DNA of the CDR3: TGTGCCAGCAGTGGAAGAGAGAACTGGGGCTACACCTTC. It encodes CASSGRENWGYTF.